This T cell receptor (beta chain) was captured by sequencing in a study of vaccination and CD4 T cells after COVID-19. Cultured CD4+ T-cell DNA underwent Oncomine TCR Beta short-read sequencing. In TCRdb, the PCR reads were re-called with MiXCR into one record per CDR3 protein. The sample consists of fewer than 13,000 distinct CDR3 sequences, roughly 31% of them appearing once. As to treatment: roughly ten-day PBMC culture with coronavirus spike peptide pools or control peptides (ViraFEST assay). This clonotype turned up a few times. Its antigen is unknown. V lost 3 bases, J lost 6 bases, and 12 bases stayed unmatched. This CDR3 is built from 15 residues. Germline V gives CDR1 DFQATT, CDR2 SNEGSKA (reference sequence).

Material for sequencing was CD4+ T cells from blood, cultured in vitro. The chain uses TRBV20-1 and TRBJ2-7, with 9 bases that match TRBD2. This TCR derives from a human donor who had recovered from COVID-19. The CDR3 sequence: CSARSQAGGLLEQYF. The DNA for the CDR3 is TGCAGTGCTAGGTCTCAAGCGGGAGGCCTCCTCGAGCAGTACTTC.